The entry below gives a single TCR beta chain sequence along with its context. The antigen remains undetermined. From germline, CDR1 is LNHDA and CDR2 SQIVND (reference sequence). CDR3 length equals 16 residues. V lost 5 bases, J lost 3 bases, and 17 bases lay in between. The data were taken from a study of T cell responses to AZD1222 COVID-19 vaccine. Assay used: immunoSEQ multiplex PCR; TCRdb lists only in-frame clones, some missing. The sample lists about 130,000 clones, about nine tenths occurring once. Study outcomes and limitations: Most donors were white British, females outnumbered males, and clonal diversity was possibly underestimated. Reportedly, nearly half the spike-specific TCRs target unmutated variant regions.

The chain couples TRBV19 to TRBJ2-1; a weak D match, TRBD2 (6 bases). The receptor's source is an adult in good health. The sample here was peripheral blood, taken on day 0 of AZD1222 vaccination. The CDR3 DNA follows: TGTGCCAGTAGTCCGCGGGGACCGGCGGGCTACAATGAGCAGTTCTTC. Its translation is CASSPRGPAGYNEQFF.